The present T cell receptor (beta chain) was sequenced within a study of shared clonotypes between healthy human individuals. The overall study: Used for every donor were three CD4 naive, three CD4 memory, two CD8 naive and one CD8 memory plate. Findings and caveats of the study: In general, naive subsets displayed greater estimated richness than memory subsets did.

Profiling relied on immunoSEQ multiplex PCR, and the TCRdb table lists in-frame clones only, not all of them. The data show over a million clones, about four fifths seen once. As regards this clone: Its antigen is undetermined.

Every one of the donors was a Caucasian adult that lived in Nashville, Tennessee. V lost 1 base and J 2 bases, leaving 11 bases between the germline ends. Looked up from germline, CDR1 is MDHEN and CDR2 is SYDVKM. The CDR3 covers 15 residues. The sequence came from a man younger than 35 in good health. Some clones in this sample may be carry-over from other donors' samples. The sample comprised memory CD4+ T cells from PBMCs. As to subset: CD45RA-negative fraction. The chain carries TRBV28 and TRBJ1-1; a possible D gene is TRBD1 (5 bases). This CDR3 reads CASSLLERGNTEAFF. For the CDR3, the DNA is TGTGCCAGCAGTTTATTGGAGAGGGGTAACACTGAAGCTTTCTTT. The whole variable domain, filled in from reference TRBV28 and TRBJ1-1, reads DVKVTQSSRYLVKRTGEKVFLECVQDMDHENMFWYRQDPGLGLRLIYFSYDVKMKEKGDIPEGYSVSREKKERFSLILESASTNQTSMYLCASSLLERGNTEAFFGQGTRLTVV.